The following is a T cell receptor beta chain sequence with its context. The sample originates from a study of blood T cell repertoires in COVID-19. This CDR3 is 16 amino acids long. Germline-derived CDR1 and CDR2 are MDHEN and SYDVKM. Trimming cost V 4 bases and J 3 bases; bases outside gene matches: 8. Libraries were prepared by immunoSEQ multiplex PCR; TCRdb keeps only in-frame clonotypes and omits some of them. The repertoire holds around 260,000 clones, with around four fifths as singletons. This TCR came from a woman aged 45-65 years who had recovered from COVID-19. The chain is built from TRBV28 and TRBJ1-4; 7 bases map to TRBD1. The source material was peripheral blood. The CDR3 DNA reads as TGTGCCAGCAGTTCACTGGACAGGACCTCTAATGAAAAACTGTTTTTT. Amino acid sequence: CASSSLDRTSNEKLFF.